These 18 T cell receptor beta chains originate from one sample sequenced in a study of blood T cell repertoires in COVID-19. Profiling relied on immunoSEQ multiplex PCR, and the TCRdb table lists in-frame clones only, not all of them. The sample yields 200,000 to 250,000 clones, 80% to 90% seen once. Material: peripheral blood. The receptors shown here come from a man younger than 40 with COVID-19, enrolled during active disease.

V usage is TRBV6-2 or TRBV6-3 and J usage is TRBJ1-1; 8 bases match TRBD1. The CDR3 length is 16 residues. Germline V gene lookup returns CDR1 MNHEY and CDR2 SVGEGT. The ends lost 6 bases at V and 0 bases at J; junction bases unmatched: 9. This CDR3 reads CASSPWTGPMNTEAFF. DNA of the CDR3: TGTGCCAGCAGCCCTTGGACAGGGCCTATGAACACTGAAGCTTTCTTT.

The V gene is TRBV2, the J gene TRBJ2-1, with D unresolved. V was trimmed by 0 bases and J by 8 bases, leaving 14 bases between them. The CDR3 is 15 amino acids. Per germline, CDR1 SNHLY and CDR2 FYNNEI. The CDR3 loop reads CASSEAEERRDEQFF. The CDR3 nucleotides read TGTGCCAGCAGTGAAGCCGAAGAGAGGCGCGATGAGCAGTTCTTC.

The rearrangement joins TRBV18 to TRBJ1-5; D remains unclear. This CDR3 is built from 13 residues. Trimming shortened V by 3 bases and J by 5 bases, and 8 bases separated the two germline ends. CDR1 is KGHSH and CDR2 is LQKENI in the germline V gene. The CDR3 nucleotides are TGTGCCAGCTCACCCTTCACAGATCAGCCCCAGCATTTT. Translating it yields CASSPFTDQPQHF.

This clone was detected once. The chain links TRBV18 to TRBJ2-7; 10 bases line up with TRBD2. After removal of 6 bases from V and 2 bases from J, the junction contained 7 bases not matched to a gene. CDR1 KGHSH and CDR2 LQKENI come from the germline V gene. This CDR3 is 15 amino acids long. The CDR3: CASSTSSGGAYEQYF. The CDR3 nucleotides are TGTGCCAGCTCTACATCTAGCGGGGGAGCCTACGAGCAGTACTTC.

The chain couples TRBV5-1 to TRBJ2-2, with TRBD1 matching 7 bases. The CDR3 extends over 14 amino acids. Germline CDR1 and CDR2: SGHRS and YFSETQ. Germline trimming cut 5 bases from V and 6 bases from J; bases unmatched to any gene: 7. The CDR3 DNA sequence: TGCGCCAGCAGAGAACAGGGGTCGTCCGGGGAGCTGTTTTTT. Protein sequence: CASREQGSSGELFF.

The chain combines TRBV9 with TRBJ2-1; weak D call: TRBD1 (5 bases). CDR3 length: 13 residues. Germline V CDR1 and CDR2: SGDLS, YYNGEE. V was clipped by 3 bases and J by 5 bases, with 9 bases between them. Here the CDR3 reads CASSAGQDNEQFF. The CDR3 DNA is TGTGCCAGCAGCGCCGGACAAGACAATGAGCAGTTCTTC.

The chain employs TRBV18 and TRBJ1-6, with unresolved D. Germline loops: CDR1 KGHSH, CDR2 LQKENI. V lost 3 bases to trimming and J lost 0 bases, with 9 bases between them. CDR3 size: 16 residues. Here the CDR3 reads CASSPTPSSYNSPLHF. CDR3 nucleotide sequence: TGTGCCAGCTCACCCACGCCCAGCTCCTATAATTCACCCCTCCACTTT. Supplemented by reference TRBV18 and TRBJ1-6, the full variable domain reads NAGVMQNPRHLVRRRGQEARLRCSPMKGHSHVYWYRQLPEEGLKFMVYLQKENIIDESGMPKERFSAEFPKEGPSILRIQQVVRGDSAAYFCASSPTPSSYNSPLHFGNGTRLTVT.

This clone came up once. The chain recombines TRBV9 with TRBJ2-2; unclear D gene. Trimming pared 2 bases from V and 7 bases from J, leaving 9 bases between. The CDR3 has 13 amino acids. The germline gives CDR1 SGDLS, CDR2 YYNGEE. In DNA form, the CDR3 reads TGTGCCAGCAGCGTGTACAGTGTCGGGGAGCTGTTTTTT. This sequence encodes CASSVYSVGELFF.

This chain joins TRBV10-3 and TRBJ1-3, with D hard to call. The CDR3 extends over 15 amino acids. The V end was cut by 10 bases, the J end by 0 bases, with 16 bases between. Germline V gene sequence: CDR1 ENHRY, CDR2 SYGVKD. The chain's CDR3 is CANSDGEGSGNTIYF. The CDR3 DNA reads TGTGCCAACTCTGACGGGGAGGGCTCTGGAAACACCATATATTTT.

CDR3 amino acids: CASSLRGGDSPLHF. The CDR3 DNA sequence: TGTGCCAGCAGTTTGCGGGGGGGGGATTCACCCCTCCACTTT. The V gene is TRBV27, the J gene TRBJ1-6; D might be TRBD1 (5 bases). The CDR3 covers 14 residues. Trimming shortened V by 3 bases and J by 8 bases, and 11 bases separated the two germline ends. CDR1 and CDR2 from the germline V gene are MNHEY and SMNVEV (reference sequence).

The chain couples TRBV11-2 to TRBJ1-6; unclear D gene. Germline lookup yields CDR1 SGHAT and CDR2 FQNNGV. V dropped 0 bases and J dropped 9 bases, with 3 bases sitting between them. The CDR3 runs 12 residues. The CDR3 sequence is CASSLDLSPLHF. The DNA of the CDR3 is TGTGCCAGCAGCTTAGATCTTTCACCCCTCCACTTT.

The J gene is TRBJ1-5, the V gene TRBV28; D is unclear. The CDR3 extends over 16 amino acids. CDR1 is MDHEN, CDR2 SYDVKM, per germline. Trimming cost V 2 bases and J 7 bases, with 18 bases left between them. CDR3: CASSLKGGRAGQPQHF. The CDR3, as DNA: TGTGCCAGCAGTTTAAAAGGAGGGCGAGCGGGGCAGCCCCAGCATTTT.

This chain uses TRBV19 with TRBJ2-2; 9 positions match TRBD1. Germline V gives CDR1 LNHDA, CDR2 SQIVND (reference sequence). Germline trimming cut 5 bases from V and 3 bases from J; bases unmatched to any gene: 7. The CDR3 is made up of 16 amino acids. The CDR3 coding sequence is TGTGCCAGTAGTGTAAGGACAGGGGTAGACACCGGGGAGCTGTTTTTT. It encodes CASSVRTGVDTGELFF.

The sample holds one count of this clone. The V and J genes are TRBV6-5 and TRBJ1-1; D call uncertain. The length of the CDR3 is 15 residues. Deletions cut 2 bases from V and 9 bases from J, with 19 bases between. From germline, CDR1 is MNHEY and CDR2 SVGAGI. The CDR3 loop is CASSYQVPPIAQAFF. CDR3 bases: TGTGCCAGCAGTTACCAGGTTCCCCCCATTGCTCAAGCTTTCTTT.

The chain is built from TRBV7-2 and TRBJ2-2; TRBD2 is a possible D gene (5 bases). Trimming left V 1 base short and J 4 bases short, with 13 bases between. Germline V gene lookup returns CDR1 SGHTA and CDR2 FQGNSA. The CDR3 has 16 residues. The CDR3 coding sequence is TGTGCCAGCAGCTTAGGGCTACTAGTCGGCACCGGGGAGCTGTTTTTT. Its protein product is CASSLGLLVGTGELFF.

This clone occurred a few times. This chain joins TRBV27 and TRBJ2-7, with 14 bases aligning to TRBD2. The CDR3 has 15 amino acids. Trimming took 4 bases from V and 4 from J; bases not matched to a gene: 3. Germline CDR1 is MNHEY and CDR2 is SMNVEV (reference sequence). CDR3 nucleotide sequence: TGTGCCAGCAGTTCCCGGACTAGCGGGAGGTACGAGCAGTACTTC. It is translated as CASSSRTSGRYEQYF.

This clone was seen just once. The chain combines TRBV5-1 with TRBJ2-3; D unclear. Looked up from germline, CDR1 is SGHRS and CDR2 is YFSETQ. V lost 0 bases, J lost 3 bases, and 8 bases lay in between. The CDR3 runs to 14 residues. The CDR3 DNA reads as TGCGCCAGCAGCTTGGGTTCTAGAACAGATACGCAGTATTTT. Translated, it gives CASSLGSRTDTQYF.

V and J are TRBV7-3 and TRBJ1-1; D may be TRBD1 (5 bases). The V and J ends lost 6 bases and 1 base respectively, with 9 bases between them. This CDR3 region has 13 residues. Germline loops: CDR1 SGHTA, CDR2 FQGTGA. The CDR3 region is CASRKTANTEAFF. The CDR3 region has the DNA TGTGCCAGCAGAAAGACAGCGAACACTGAAGCTTTCTTT.